These 12 T cell receptor beta chains were all obtained from the same sample, sequenced in a study of blood T cell repertoires in COVID-19. Clones were read by immunoSEQ multiplex PCR, and TCRdb kept only the in-frame ones, dropping some. In the table there are around 180,000 clones, 85% to 90% of which are singletons. The sample consisted of peripheral blood. These receptor sequences come from a human donor in a cohort sampled during active COVID-19.

The chain recombines TRBV27 with TRBJ2-2; 9 bases fit TRBD1. CDR3 length: 14 residues. Germline trimming cut 7 bases from V and 6 bases from J; bases unmatched to any gene: 6. The germline gives CDR1 MNHEY, CDR2 SMNVEV (reference sequence). In DNA form, the CDR3 reads TGTGCCAGCATCAATCGACAGGGGGCCGGGGAGCTGTTTTTT. Translation: CASINRQGAGELFF.

The chain links TRBV6-5 to TRBJ2-7; 7 bases are shared with TRBD2. V trimming: 5 bases; J trimming: 2 bases; junction bases outside the gene matches: 3. Germline CDR1 and CDR2: MNHEY and SVGAGI. The CDR3 consists of 13 residues. The CDR3 sequence is CASSISGPYEQYF. For the CDR3, the DNA is TGTGCCAGCAGTATTAGCGGGCCCTACGAGCAGTACTTC.

V usage is TRBV6-6 and J usage is TRBJ2-7; 8 bases match TRBD2. Trimming at V came to 6 bases and at J to 0 bases, leaving 7 bases not matched to a gene. This CDR3 region has 15 residues. Germline V CDR1 and CDR2: MNHNY, SVGAGI (reference sequence). The CDR3 sequence is CASRDGLARSYEQYF. The CDR3 DNA sequence: TGTGCCAGCAGGGATGGACTAGCCCGCTCCTACGAGCAGTACTTC.

This rearrangement joins TRBV28 to TRBJ1-4; perhaps TRBD1 as D (6 bases). Germline CDR1 is MDHEN and CDR2 is SYDVKM. V lost 6 bases and J lost 14, with 19 bases in between. CDR3 length: 13 residues. In nucleotides, the CDR3 is TGTGCCAGCAGGCTAGGGAACCCAGGGGTCCTGTTTTTT. Translated, it gives CASRLGNPGVLFF.

This chain links TRBV28 with TRBJ2-7; TRBD1 matches at 7 bases. Losses at the gene ends were 1 base for V and 6 bases for J; bases not matched to a gene: 9. Looked up from germline, CDR1 is MDHEN and CDR2 is SYDVKM. This CDR3 is 15 amino acids long. CDR3 in amino acids: CASSLLGQSKLEQYF. The CDR3 DNA is TGTGCCAGCAGTTTATTGGGACAGTCTAAGCTCGAGCAGTACTTC. Based on the CDR3 plus reference TRBV28 and TRBJ2-7, the full variable domain is DVKVTQSSRYLVKRTGEKVFLECVQDMDHENMFWYRQDPGLGLRLIYFSYDVKMKEKGDIPEGYSVSREKKERFSLILESASTNQTSMYLCASSLLGQSKLEQYFGPGTRLTVT.

This chain connects TRBV6-2 or TRBV6-3 to TRBJ1-1, with 7 positions matching TRBD1. With V trimmed by 6 bases and J by 5 bases, 18 bases remained unmatched. The germline CDR1 and CDR2 sequences are MNHEY and SVGEGT. The CDR3 runs to 17 residues. CDR3 loop: CASSFGRQGPWGTEAFF. In DNA, the CDR3 is TGTGCCAGCAGCTTTGGGCGACAGGGCCCCTGGGGGACTGAAGCTTTCTTT.

This clone occurred a few times. J is TRBJ1-3 and V is TRBV27; no firm D call. The CDR3 has 16 residues. V was pared by 4 bases and J by 0 bases, with 13 bases between. CDR1 and CDR2 from the germline V gene are MNHEY and SMNVEV (reference sequence). CDR3 protein: CASSSPRHHSGNTIYF. The CDR3 nucleotides read TGTGCCAGCAGTTCCCCCCGACATCACTCTGGAAACACCATATATTTT.

The chain couples TRBV28 to TRBJ1-4; D remains ambiguous. Looked up from germline, CDR1 is MDHEN and CDR2 is SYDVKM. This CDR3 spans 16 amino acids. The V gene lost 2 bases and the J gene lost 4 bases, with 14 bases spanning the gap. This chain's CDR3 is CASSLNQRVGNEKLFF. The DNA for the CDR3 is TGTGCCAGCAGTTTAAACCAGCGCGTTGGTAATGAAAAACTGTTTTTT.

The chain recombines TRBV5-4 with TRBJ2-7; D might be TRBD2 (5 bases). CDR3 length equals 14 residues. Germline V gene sequence: CDR1 SGHNT, CDR2 YYREEE (reference sequence). With 0 bases removed from V and 0 bases from J, the gap between germline ends came to 7 bases. The CDR3: CASSLGGYSYEQYF. In DNA form, the CDR3 reads TGTGCCAGCAGCTTGGGAGGGTACTCCTACGAGCAGTACTTC. Drawing the rest from reference TRBV5-4 and TRBJ2-7, the complete variable domain is ETGVTQSPTHLIKTRGQQVTLRCSSQSGHNTVSWYQQALGQGPQFIFQYYREEENGRGNFPPRFSGLQFPNYSSELNVNALELDDSALYLCASSLGGYSYEQYFGPGTRLTVT.

The genes are TRBV2 and TRBJ2-3; TRBD2 is a possible D gene (6 bases). Germline CDR1 and CDR2: SNHLY and FYNNEI. V gave up 6 bases and J gave up 2 bases, with 21 bases separating them. The CDR3 is 17 residues long. CDR3 in DNA: TGTGCCAGCAGGGAGGGGACTTCCCCGACCCTCACAGATACGCAGTATTTT. The encoded protein is CASREGTSPTLTDTQYF.

The V and J genes are TRBV5-4 and TRBJ2-7, with 8 bases matching TRBD2. The V gene's germline CDR1 is SGHNT and CDR2 YYREEE (reference sequence). With V trimmed by 2 bases and J by 0 bases, 7 bases remained unmatched. The CDR3 sequence is 16 residues long. Here the CDR3 DNA reads TGTGCCAGCAGCTTAGTTGGCGGGAGGCTCTCCTACGAGCAGTACTTC. Translation: CASSLVGGRLSYEQYF.

The chain has TRBV27 and TRBJ1-2; TRBD1 might be the D (6 bases). Germline assignment: CDR1 MNHEY and CDR2 SMNVEV (reference sequence). This CDR3 comprises 15 residues. Trimming left V 4 bases short and J 7 bases short, with 19 bases between. The CDR3 loop is CASSSYRGAQGGYTF. The CDR3 nucleotides read TGTGCCAGCAGTTCGTACCGGGGAGCACAGGGTGGCTACACCTTC.